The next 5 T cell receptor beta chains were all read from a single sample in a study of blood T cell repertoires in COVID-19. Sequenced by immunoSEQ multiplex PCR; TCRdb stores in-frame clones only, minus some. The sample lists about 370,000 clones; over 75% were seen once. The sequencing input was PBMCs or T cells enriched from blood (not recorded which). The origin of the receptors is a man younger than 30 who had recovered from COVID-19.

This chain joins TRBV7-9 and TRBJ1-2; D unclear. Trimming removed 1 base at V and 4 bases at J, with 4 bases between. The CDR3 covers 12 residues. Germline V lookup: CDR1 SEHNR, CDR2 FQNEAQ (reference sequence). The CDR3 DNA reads TGTGCCAGCAGCTTAGAGCGCTATGGCTACACCTTC. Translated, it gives CASSLERYGYTF.

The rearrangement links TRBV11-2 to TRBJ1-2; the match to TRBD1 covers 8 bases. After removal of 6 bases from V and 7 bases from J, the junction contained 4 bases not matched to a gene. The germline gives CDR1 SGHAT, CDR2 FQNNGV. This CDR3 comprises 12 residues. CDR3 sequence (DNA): TGTGCCAGCAGACGAGACAGGGGTGGCTACACCTTC. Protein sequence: CASRRDRGGYTF.

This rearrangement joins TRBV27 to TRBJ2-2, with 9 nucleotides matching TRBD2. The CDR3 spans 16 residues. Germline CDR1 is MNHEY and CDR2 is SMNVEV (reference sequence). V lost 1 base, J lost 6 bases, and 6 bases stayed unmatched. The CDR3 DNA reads TGTGCCAGCAGTTTATTGGGCGGGAGGGCTCCCGGGGAGCTGTTTTTT. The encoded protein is CASSLLGGRAPGELFF.

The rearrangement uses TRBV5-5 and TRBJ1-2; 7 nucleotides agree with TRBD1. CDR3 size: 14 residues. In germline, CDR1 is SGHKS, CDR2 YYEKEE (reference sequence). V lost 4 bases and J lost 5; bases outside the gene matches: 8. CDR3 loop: CASSASGTVYGYTF. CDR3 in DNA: TGTGCCAGCAGCGCCTCCGGGACAGTTTATGGCTACACCTTC.

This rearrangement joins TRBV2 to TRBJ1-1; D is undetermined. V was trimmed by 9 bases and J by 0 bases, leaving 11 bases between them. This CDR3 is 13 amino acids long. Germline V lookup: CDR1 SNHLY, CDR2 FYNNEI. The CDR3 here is CASRGEVNTEAFF. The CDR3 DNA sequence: TGTGCCAGTAGAGGTGAGGTGAACACTGAAGCTTTCTTT.